Listed below are T cell receptor beta chains from one sample, sequenced in a study of control samples from healthy donors and cancer patients. Generated by immunoSEQ multiplex PCR, the TCRdb table keeps only in-frame clones and is missing some. Here the sample spans about 69,000 clones, approximately 84% being singletons. Material for sequencing was PBMCs. Receptor source: a woman aged 45 to 65 with lung cancer. The CDR3 runs from the conserved cysteine through the conserved F or W. D genes are given only for firm matches. A row's size may be missing; if present it is once, few, many or a size class.

j_gene: TRBJ1-1; v_gene: TRBV11-3; abundance: NA; d_gene: NA; len: 13; CDR3nt: TGTGCCAGCAGCTCCAGGACGGACACTGAAGCTTTCTTT; CDR3aa: CASSSRTDTEAFF
j_gene: TRBJ2-3; v_gene: TRBV9; abundance: NA; d_gene: TRBD2; len: 14; CDR3nt: TGTGCCAGCAGCTCGGGACTAGCTAAAGATACGCAGTATTTT; CDR3aa: CASSSGLAKDTQYF
j_gene: TRBJ2-7; v_gene: TRBV3-1/TRBV3-2; abundance: NA; d_gene: NA; len: 13; CDR3nt: TGTGCCAGCAGTCGACAGGCCGCCGCCGAGCAGTACTTC; CDR3aa: CASSRQAAAEQYF
j_gene: TRBJ1-2; v_gene: TRBV10-2; abundance: NA; d_gene: TRBD1; len: 14; CDR3nt: TGCGCCAGCAGTGAGAACAGGGGGGACTATGGCTACACCTTC; CDR3aa: CASSENRGDYGYTF
j_gene: TRBJ1-5; v_gene: TRBV19; abundance: NA; d_gene: NA; len: 15; CDR3nt: TGTGCCAGTACCGCAGGCGGGCAGGGGAATCAGCCCCAGCATTTT; CDR3aa: CASTAGGQGNQPQHF
j_gene: TRBJ2-5; v_gene: TRBV5-5; abundance: NA; d_gene: NA; len: 12; CDR3nt: TGTGCCAGCAGCTGGGACACAGAGACCCAGTACTTC; CDR3aa: CASSWDTETQYF
j_gene: TRBJ1-4; v_gene: TRBV2; abundance: NA; d_gene: NA; len: 13; CDR3nt: TGTGCCAGCACCGGGCAGCCGAATGAAAAACTGTTTTTT; CDR3aa: CASTGQPNEKLFF
j_gene: TRBJ1-6; v_gene: TRBV6-5; abundance: NA; d_gene: NA; len: 13; CDR3nt: TGTGCCAGCAGTCGTCCTAACGGGTCACCCCTCCACTTT; CDR3aa: CASSRPNGSPLHF
j_gene: TRBJ1-2; v_gene: TRBV12-5; abundance: once; d_gene: TRBD1; len: 13; CDR3nt: TGTGCTAGTGATTTCGGGGACAGTCGGGGCTACACCTTC; CDR3aa: CASDFGDSRGYTF
j_gene: TRBJ2-6; v_gene: TRBV4-3; abundance: NA; d_gene: NA; len: 15; CDR3nt: TGCGCCAGCAGCCAATTCAGCTCTGGGGCCAACGTCCTGACTTTC; CDR3aa: CASSQFSSGANVLTF
j_gene: TRBJ1-2; v_gene: TRBV24-1; abundance: NA; d_gene: NA; len: 13; CDR3nt: TGTGCCACCAGTGACCCCCCGGGATATGGCTACACCTTC; CDR3aa: CATSDPPGYGYTF
j_gene: TRBJ2-7; v_gene: TRBV29-1; abundance: NA; d_gene: NA; len: 11; CDR3nt: TGCAGCGTTGAGGGACTTTACGAGCAGTACTTC; CDR3aa: CSVEGLYEQYF
j_gene: TRBJ2-1; v_gene: TRBV24-1; abundance: NA; d_gene: NA; len: 12; CDR3nt: TGTGCCACCAGTGATTTAGGTATTGAGCAGTTCTTC; CDR3aa: CATSDLGIEQFF
j_gene: TRBJ2-6; v_gene: TRBV25-1; abundance: NA; d_gene: NA; len: 13; CDR3nt: TGTGCCAGCACCGTTTCAGGGGCCAACGTCCTGACTTTC; CDR3aa: CASTVSGANVLTF
j_gene: TRBJ2-3; v_gene: TRBV29-1; abundance: NA; d_gene: NA; len: 11; CDR3nt: TGCAGCGTCGCGGAGACAGATACGCAGTATTTT; CDR3aa: CSVAETDTQYF
j_gene: TRBJ2-5; v_gene: TRBV6-5; abundance: NA; d_gene: NA; len: 13; CDR3nt: TGTGCCAGCAGTTACGGGGCCCCGCCGACCCAGTACTTC; CDR3aa: CASSYGAPPTQYF
j_gene: TRBJ1-2; v_gene: TRBV28; abundance: NA; d_gene: NA; len: 9; CDR3nt: TGTGCCAGGGGGGTGGGCTACACCTTC; CDR3aa: CARGVGYTF
j_gene: TRBJ2-2; v_gene: TRBV24-1; abundance: NA; d_gene: NA; len: 15; CDR3nt: TGTGCCACCAGCCTCGGTATCGCGAACACCGGGGAGCTGTTTTTT; CDR3aa: CATSLGIANTGELFF
j_gene: TRBJ1-1; v_gene: TRBV12-3/TRBV12-4; abundance: NA; d_gene: TRBD1; len: 12; CDR3nt: TGTGCCAGCAGTTCCGGGACAGGGCGAGCTTTCTTT; CDR3aa: CASSSGTGRAFF
j_gene: TRBJ1-4; v_gene: TRBV28; abundance: NA; d_gene: NA; len: 17; CDR3nt: TGTGCCAGCAGTCTCCCCCTCGCCGGGGGGGCTAATGAAAAACTGTTTTTT; CDR3aa: CASSLPLAGGANEKLFF
j_gene: TRBJ1-5; v_gene: TRBV5-1; abundance: NA; d_gene: NA; len: 15; CDR3nt: TGCGCCAGCAGCTTGGGACCCAAGAGCGGTCAGCCCCAGCATTTT; CDR3aa: CASSLGPKSGQPQHF
j_gene: TRBJ1-1; v_gene: TRBV6-1; abundance: NA; d_gene: NA; len: 15; CDR3nt: TGTGCCAGCAGTGAGGGGCCCTCTTTGATAATTGAAGCTTTCTTT; CDR3aa: CASSEGPSLIIEAFF